A single sample is the source of the 15 T cell receptor beta chains below, sequenced in a study of cytomegalovirus exposure and HLA in healthy donors. The PCR used 60 Vbeta and 13 Jbeta primers. TCRdb's copy holds only in-frame clones and misses some; the assay was immunoSEQ multiplex PCR. Of about 170,000 clones detected, less than 80% appear once; the ten largest clones hold 0.6% to 0.9%. The sequenced sample was PBMCs. These receptor sequences come from a female donor in good health and CMV-seronegative.

V usage is TRBV14 and J usage is TRBJ1-6, with D possibly TRBD1 on 5 matching bases. Germline V gives CDR1 SGHDN, CDR2 FVKESK. V was shortened by 2 bases and J by 6 bases, with 11 bases between the two germline ends. The CDR3 runs 15 residues. The CDR3, as DNA: TGTGCCAGCAGCCAAATGACAGCCGGTAATTCACCCCTCCACTTT. Its protein product is CASSQMTAGNSPLHF. The full variable domain, its missing parts supplied by reference TRBV14 and TRBJ1-6, is EAGVTQFPSHSVIEKGQTVTLRCDPISGHDNLYWYRRVMGKEIKFLLHFVKESKQDESGMPNNRFLAERTGGTYSTLKVQPAELEDSGVYFCASSQMTAGNSPLHFGNGTRLTVT.

The rearrangement uses TRBV6-4 and TRBJ2-3, with 10 bases lining up with TRBD2. After removal of 6 bases from V and 0 bases from J, the junction contained 3 bases not matched to a gene. Germline V gives CDR1 MRHNA, CDR2 SNTAGT. The CDR3 runs 15 residues. The CDR3 loop reads CASSRTSGSTDTQYF. Written as DNA, the CDR3 is TGTGCCAGCAGCCGGACTAGCGGTAGCACAGATACGCAGTATTTT.

The chain recombines TRBV4-3 with TRBJ2-7; D possibly corresponds to TRBD2 (5 bases). The ends were cut back, 3 bases at V and 5 bases at J, with 11 bases in the middle. The CDR3 has 13 amino acids. The germline V gene has CDR1 LGHNA and CDR2 YSLEER. CDR3 amino acids: CASSHRRADEQYF. CDR3 sequence (DNA): TGCGCCAGCAGCCATAGGCGGGCGGACGAGCAGTACTTC.

The chain has TRBV11-2 and TRBJ2-1; the D gene is possibly TRBD2 (5 bases). The CDR3 extends over 15 amino acids. V gave up 1 base and J gave up 5 bases, with 12 bases separating them. The V gene's germline CDR1 is SGHAT and CDR2 FQNNGV. The CDR3 loop reads CASSLAGSRDNEQFF. The CDR3 DNA sequence: TGTGCCAGCAGCTTAGCGGGGAGTCGGGACAATGAGCAGTTCTTC.

The chain combines TRBV10-3 with TRBJ1-2; D unclear. Germline CDR1 is ENHRY and CDR2 is SYGVKD. Trimming stripped 8 bases from V and 0 bases from J, with 13 bases between. This CDR3 spans 14 amino acids. The CDR3 DNA reads as TGTGCCATCGTGGAGTCGGGATCTAACTATGGCTACACCTTC. Encoded protein: CAIVESGSNYGYTF.

This clone has just a few counts. The J gene is TRBJ2-2, the V gene TRBV10-2, with 7 bases matching TRBD1. The CDR3 runs 13 residues. Trimming cost V 4 bases and J 6 bases; bases outside gene matches: 2. Germline CDR1 is WSHSY and CDR2 is SAAADI. CDR3 amino acids: CASSARGSGELFF. The CDR3 DNA is TGCGCCAGCAGTGCCAGGGGGTCCGGGGAGCTGTTTTTT.

Of note for this clone: One end of the junction fails to match germline, which may point to a read error. V is TRBV7-8 and J is TRBJ2-6, with a tentative D call TRBD2 (7 bases). The length of the CDR3 is 19 residues. The germline V gene encodes CDR1 SGHVS and CDR2 FQNEAQ. CDR3 nucleotide sequence: TGTGCCAGCAGCTTAGAGTCCTTAATAGGGGGGGCTGGGGCCAACGGCCTGACTTTC. Its protein is CASSLESLIGGAGANGLTF. Looking up the rest from reference TRBV7-8 and TRBJ2-6 gives the full variable domain: GAGVSQSPRYKVAKRGQDVALRCDPISGHVSLFWYQQALGQGPEFLTYFQNEAQLDKSGLPSDRFFAERPEGSVSTLKIQRTQQEDSAVYLCASSLESLIGGAGANGLTFGAGSRLTVL.

This clone has a single count. The V call is TRBV9, the J call TRBJ2-4; D not resolved. This CDR3 region has 14 residues. Looked up from germline, CDR1 is SGDLS and CDR2 is YYNGEE. Trimming left V 1 base short and J 8 bases short, with 13 bases between. Written as DNA, the CDR3 is TGTGCCAGCAGCGTATTAGGCGTTGGAGACATTCAGTACTTC. Translation: CASSVLGVGDIQYF.

The rearrangement links TRBV18 to TRBJ2-5; 10 positions agree with TRBD1. Trimming cost V 4 bases and J 1 base; bases outside gene matches: 6. CDR1 is KGHSH, CDR2 LQKENI, per germline. The CDR3 length is 16 residues. In DNA, the CDR3 is TGTGCCAGCTCACGCACGGGACAGGGGCGCCAAGAGACCCAGTACTTC. The encoded protein is CASSRTGQGRQETQYF.

This rearrangement joins TRBV5-1 to TRBJ2-7; weak D call: TRBD2 (6 bases). From germline, CDR1 is SGHRS and CDR2 YFSETQ. Between the trimmed V and J ends, which lost 5 bases and 3 bases, there was a span of 9 bases. The CDR3 has 12 amino acids. CDR3 sequence (DNA): TGCGCCAGCAGAGGTAGCGGCTACGAGCAGTACTTC. This encodes CASRGSGYEQYF.

The J gene is TRBJ1-5, the V gene TRBV19, with D possibly being TRBD1 (6 bases). CDR3 size: 18 residues. With 0 bases removed from V and 0 bases from J, the gap between germline ends came to 15 bases. Per germline, CDR1 LNHDA and CDR2 SQIVND (reference sequence). The CDR3 nucleotides are TGTGCCAGTAGTATAGACCACAGGGATACGAATAGCAATCAGCCCCAGCATTTT. Amino acids: CASSIDHRDTNSNQPQHF.

Comments on this clone: One end of the junction varies from germline; a read error may be responsible. V gene TRBV30 combines with J gene TRBJ2-6; a weak D match, TRBD1 (5 bases). The CDR3 extends over 13 amino acids. The germline V gene has CDR1 GTSNPN and CDR2 SVGIG (reference sequence). The CDR3 loop reads CAWINSGANGLTF. The CDR3 DNA sequence: TGTGCCTGGATCAATTCTGGGGCCAACGGCCTGACTTTC. The whole variable domain, remainder taken from reference TRBV30 and TRBJ2-6, is SQTIHQWPATLVQPVGSPLSLECTVEGTSNPNLYWYRQAAGRGLQLLFYSVGIGQISSEVPQNLSASRPQDRQFILSSKKLLLSDSGFYLCAWINSGANGLTFGAGSRLTVL.

This chain uses TRBV4-1 with TRBJ1-2; D is possibly TRBD1 (5 bases). V was shortened by 2 bases and J by 5 bases, with 15 bases between the two germline ends. The germline V gene has CDR1 MGHRA and CDR2 YSYEKL. The CDR3 has 15 amino acids. The CDR3 is CASSQNPNGQYGYTF. The DNA for the CDR3 is TGCGCCAGCAGCCAAAACCCCAACGGACAATATGGCTACACCTTC.

The chain carries TRBV5-6 and TRBJ1-5; no clear D gene. V lost 0 bases and J lost 6, with 10 bases in between. This CDR3 comprises 14 residues. The V gene's germline CDR1 is SGHDT and CDR2 YYEEEE. CDR3 bases: TGTGCCAGCAGCTTGGCCCGGGGTCTTCAGCCCCAGCATTTT. Translation gives CASSLARGLQPQHF.

J is TRBJ2-7 and V is TRBV5-1; 8 nucleotides match TRBD2. The CDR3 is 14 amino acids. Trimming cost V 3 bases and J 3 bases; bases outside gene matches: 5. Germline CDR1 reads SGHRS; CDR2 reads YFSETQ. The CDR3 DNA is TGCGCCAGCAGCTCGGGACTAGGGGACTACGAGCAGTACTTC. As protein: CASSSGLGDYEQYF.